This is a list of T cell receptor beta chains from one sample in a study of regulatory dendritic cells for organ transplantation. Profiling relied on immunoSEQ multiplex PCR, and the TCRdb table lists in-frame clones only, not all of them. The sample comprises 12,000 or so clones, roughly 90% of which are singletons, and around 0.45% rests with the top ten. No antigen is known for these receptors. Sequencing input: naive CD8+ T cells from blood cultured with dendritic cells. Receptor source: a human donor in good health. Both conserved end residues are part of each CDR3. The order of the fields is clone size, D gene, CDR3 length, J gene, V gene, CDR3 DNA, CDR3 protein. D genes are given only for firm matches. A clone size is listed for some rows: how often the clone was seen (once, few, many), or a class if it is expanded.

abundance: NA
d_gene: NA
len: 18
j_gene: TRBJ2-3
v_gene: TRBV19
CDR3nt: TGTGCCAGTAGCACCGTAGGGCCTTGGGAACTAGGCGCAGATACGCAGTATTTT
CDR3aa: CASSTVGPWELGADTQYF

abundance: few
d_gene: NA
len: 13
j_gene: TRBJ1-1
v_gene: TRBV12-5
CDR3nt: TGTGCTAGTGGTTACGACAGAGACACTGAAGCTTTCTTT
CDR3aa: CASGYDRDTEAFF

abundance: NA
d_gene: NA
len: 12
j_gene: TRBJ2-7
v_gene: TRBV28
CDR3nt: TGTGCCAGCAGTTTTAGTTCAGGACCACCGTACTTC
CDR3aa: CASSFSSGPPYF

abundance: once
d_gene: NA
len: 13
j_gene: TRBJ2-1
v_gene: TRBV5-4
CDR3nt: TGTGCCAGCACCCTCCCGGCATGGGATGAGCAGTTCTTC
CDR3aa: CASTLPAWDEQFF

abundance: NA
d_gene: NA
len: 15
j_gene: TRBJ2-3
v_gene: TRBV28
CDR3nt: TGTGCCAGCAGTTTATCTCCGGGGAGCACAGATACGCAGTATTTT
CDR3aa: CASSLSPGSTDTQYF

abundance: NA
d_gene: TRBD2
len: 16
j_gene: TRBJ2-7
v_gene: TRBV7-3
CDR3nt: TGTGCCAGCAGCCCTGGACTAGCGGGAGGGCTTTACGAGCAGTACTTC
CDR3aa: CASSPGLAGGLYEQYF

abundance: NA
d_gene: TRBD2
len: 11
j_gene: TRBJ2-7
v_gene: TRBV2
CDR3nt: TGTGCCAGCCTAGCGGTCCACGAGCAGTACTTC
CDR3aa: CASLAVHEQYF

abundance: NA
d_gene: TRBD2
len: 14
j_gene: TRBJ2-7
v_gene: TRBV9
CDR3nt: TGTGCCAGCAGCAATAGCGGGCCCGGGGGGGAGCAGTACTTC
CDR3aa: CASSNSGPGGEQYF

abundance: NA
d_gene: TRBD2
len: 16
j_gene: TRBJ2-3
v_gene: TRBV11-2
CDR3nt: TGTGCCAGCAGCTTAGTATTGGCGGGAGTGATAGATACGCAGTATTTT
CDR3aa: CASSLVLAGVIDTQYF

abundance: NA
d_gene: TRBD2
len: 19
j_gene: TRBJ2-2
v_gene: TRBV7-6
CDR3nt: TGTGCCAGCAGCTTCGGTGGGCGTCCGGGAGGTGGACTTCCCGGGGAGCTGTTTTTT
CDR3aa: CASSFGGRPGGGLPGELFF

abundance: NA
d_gene: NA
len: 10
j_gene: TRBJ2-5
v_gene: TRBV2
CDR3nt: TGTGCCAGCTTTAGGGGGACCCAGTACTTC
CDR3aa: CASFRGTQYF

abundance: NA
d_gene: NA
len: 15
j_gene: TRBJ2-7
v_gene: TRBV27
CDR3nt: TGTGCCAGCAGTTCGCCAGGGAACCCAACCTACGAGCAGTACTTC
CDR3aa: CASSSPGNPTYEQYF

abundance: NA
d_gene: NA
len: 12
j_gene: TRBJ2-7
v_gene: TRBV28
CDR3nt: TGTGCCAGCAGTCCCGGGAGCTACGAGCAGTACTTC
CDR3aa: CASSPGSYEQYF

abundance: NA
d_gene: TRBD2
len: 16
j_gene: TRBJ2-1
v_gene: TRBV9
CDR3nt: TGTGCCAGCACCACAATAGCGGGGGGGTCTTGGAATGAGCAGTTCTTC
CDR3aa: CASTTIAGGSWNEQFF

abundance: NA
d_gene: NA
len: 11
j_gene: TRBJ2-1
v_gene: TRBV6-1
CDR3nt: TGTGCCAGCACCTACAGAGGTGAGCAGTTCTTC
CDR3aa: CASTYRGEQFF

abundance: NA
d_gene: TRBD2
len: 16
j_gene: TRBJ2-1
v_gene: TRBV14
CDR3nt: TGTGCCAGCAGCCTGTTAGCGGGCGTCTCCTACAATGAGCAGTTCTTC
CDR3aa: CASSLLAGVSYNEQFF

abundance: NA
d_gene: NA
len: 11
j_gene: TRBJ2-1
v_gene: TRBV2
CDR3nt: TGTGCCAGCAGTGAACGGTTTGAGCAGTTCTTC
CDR3aa: CASSERFEQFF

abundance: NA
d_gene: NA
len: 12
j_gene: TRBJ1-1
v_gene: TRBV7-2
CDR3nt: TGTGCCAGCAGCTTAGATCGACCTGAAGCTTTCTTT
CDR3aa: CASSLDRPEAFF

abundance: NA
d_gene: NA
len: 13
j_gene: TRBJ2-7
v_gene: TRBV27
CDR3nt: TGTGCCAGCAGTCCCCGGATTTCCTACGAGCAGTACTTC
CDR3aa: CASSPRISYEQYF

abundance: once
d_gene: NA
len: 15
j_gene: TRBJ2-7
v_gene: TRBV15
CDR3nt: TGTGCCACCAGCAGTGCAGGGCTAAGCTCCTACGAGCAGTACTTC
CDR3aa: CATSSAGLSSYEQYF

abundance: NA
d_gene: TRBD2
len: 14
j_gene: TRBJ2-1
v_gene: TRBV27
CDR3nt: TGTGCCAGCGGGACTAGCGGGGCCTACAATGAGCAGTTCTTC
CDR3aa: CASGTSGAYNEQFF

abundance: few
d_gene: NA
len: 14
j_gene: TRBJ1-2
v_gene: TRBV7-9
CDR3nt: TGTGCCAGCAGCTTCACGGCCAGCGATTATGGCTACACCTTC
CDR3aa: CASSFTASDYGYTF

abundance: NA
d_gene: NA
len: 13
j_gene: TRBJ2-7
v_gene: TRBV11-3
CDR3nt: TGTGCCAGCAGCTTCGGCGGAACCTACGAGCAGTACTTC
CDR3aa: CASSFGGTYEQYF

abundance: NA
d_gene: TRBD1
len: 16
j_gene: TRBJ2-5
v_gene: TRBV4-1
CDR3nt: TGCGCCAGCAGCCAAGTGGGACAGGGGTTCCGCGAGACCCAGTACTTC
CDR3aa: CASSQVGQGFRETQYF

abundance: NA
d_gene: TRBD1
len: 14
j_gene: TRBJ2-7
v_gene: TRBV19
CDR3nt: TGTGCCAGTAGTACAACCGGGACAGACTACGAGCAGTACTTC
CDR3aa: CASSTTGTDYEQYF

abundance: NA
d_gene: NA
len: 13
j_gene: TRBJ2-7
v_gene: TRBV6-1
CDR3nt: TGTGCCAGCATCCCCTCCAGTTCCTACGAGCAGTACTTC
CDR3aa: CASIPSSSYEQYF

abundance: once
d_gene: TRBD1
len: 14
j_gene: TRBJ2-7
v_gene: TRBV5-6
CDR3nt: TGTGCCAGCAGCCCAGGACAGGGGGCCTACGAGCAGTACTTC
CDR3aa: CASSPGQGAYEQYF

abundance: NA
d_gene: TRBD2
len: 14
j_gene: TRBJ2-1
v_gene: TRBV6-5
CDR3nt: TGTGCCAGCAGTCCTAGCGGTACCTACAATGAGCAGTTCTTC
CDR3aa: CASSPSGTYNEQFF

abundance: NA
d_gene: NA
len: 11
j_gene: TRBJ1-2
v_gene: TRBV11-2
CDR3nt: TGTGCCAGCAGCTTTATGGATGGCTACACCTTC
CDR3aa: CASSFMDGYTF

abundance: NA
d_gene: NA
len: 13
j_gene: TRBJ2-7
v_gene: TRBV5-6
CDR3nt: TGTGCCAGCATCGGAGGGGTGGACTACGAGCAGTACTTC
CDR3aa: CASIGGVDYEQYF

abundance: NA
d_gene: TRBD1
len: 15
j_gene: TRBJ2-7
v_gene: TRBV27
CDR3nt: TGTGCCAGCAGTCCCGGGACAGGCGGCTCCTACGAGCAGTACTTC
CDR3aa: CASSPGTGGSYEQYF

abundance: NA
d_gene: NA
len: 14
j_gene: TRBJ1-1
v_gene: TRBV13
CDR3nt: TGTGCCAGCAGCTTAACAGAGACTAACACTGAAGCTTTCTTT
CDR3aa: CASSLTETNTEAFF

abundance: NA
d_gene: NA
len: 16
j_gene: TRBJ2-1
v_gene: TRBV6-1
CDR3nt: TGTGCCAGCAGTGAAGCTCGCGGAGGGCCTACGAATGAGCAGTTCTTC
CDR3aa: CASSEARGGPTNEQFF

abundance: NA
d_gene: NA
len: 14
j_gene: TRBJ1-4
v_gene: TRBV27
CDR3nt: TGTGCCAGCAGCTTCGTCGGCCCAAATGAAAAACTGTTTTTT
CDR3aa: CASSFVGPNEKLFF

abundance: few
d_gene: NA
len: 15
j_gene: TRBJ1-1
v_gene: TRBV6-5
CDR3nt: TGTGCCAGCAGTTACTCGAACGGGCTTGGCACTGAAGCTTTCTTT
CDR3aa: CASSYSNGLGTEAFF

abundance: NA
d_gene: NA
len: 13
j_gene: TRBJ2-5
v_gene: TRBV28
CDR3nt: TGTGCCAGCAGTTTATCGGCGGGCGAGACCCAGTACTTC
CDR3aa: CASSLSAGETQYF

abundance: NA
d_gene: NA
len: 13
j_gene: TRBJ2-1
v_gene: TRBV6-6
CDR3nt: TGTGCCAGCAGTTACTCGAGTGGCGGTGAGCAGTTCTTC
CDR3aa: CASSYSSGGEQFF

abundance: NA
d_gene: NA
len: 14
j_gene: TRBJ2-5
v_gene: TRBV7-9
CDR3nt: TGTGCCAGCAGCTTAAGACAGGGAGGGGAGACCCAGTACTTC
CDR3aa: CASSLRQGGETQYF

abundance: NA
d_gene: TRBD2
len: 16
j_gene: TRBJ2-3
v_gene: TRBV4-3
CDR3nt: TGCGCCAGCAGCCCAGCCCCCGGGACTAGCGGGACAGCGCAGTATTTT
CDR3aa: CASSPAPGTSGTAQYF

abundance: NA
d_gene: NA
len: 14
j_gene: TRBJ1-1
v_gene: TRBV27
CDR3nt: TGTGCCAGCAGTTCCGGGGGAGGGCGCAATGAAGCTTTCTTT
CDR3aa: CASSSGGGRNEAFF